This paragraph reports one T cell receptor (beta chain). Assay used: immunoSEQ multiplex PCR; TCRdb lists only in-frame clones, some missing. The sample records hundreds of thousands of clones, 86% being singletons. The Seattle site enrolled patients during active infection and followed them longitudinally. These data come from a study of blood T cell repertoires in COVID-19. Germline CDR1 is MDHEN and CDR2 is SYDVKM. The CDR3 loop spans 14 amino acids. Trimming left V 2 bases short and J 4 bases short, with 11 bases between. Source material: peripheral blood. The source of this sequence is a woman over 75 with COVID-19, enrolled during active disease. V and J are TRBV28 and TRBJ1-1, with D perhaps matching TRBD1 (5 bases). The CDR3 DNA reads TGTGCCAGCAGTTTAGGGGGAGGGAGCACTGAAGCTTTCTTT. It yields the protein CASSLGGGSTEAFF.